This TCR beta chain emerged from a study of a mutant IDH1 vaccine in newly diagnosed glioma. Study information: The treated population exhibited a male proportion of about 60%, a female proportion of about 38%, and a mean age of around 40 years. Antecedent treatment encompassed radiotherapy, temozolomide, or their combination; the majority received both.

With 7 bases clipped from V and 5 bases from J, the junction kept 7 bases outside the gene matches. CDR3 length: 15 residues. Germline V gene sequence: CDR1 MDHEN, CDR2 SYDVKM. To note about this clone: Its antigen is undetermined.

Only in-frame clones appear in the TCRdb table, and some are missing; sequencing was by immunoSEQ multiplex PCR. The sample lists approximately 50,000 clones, around 83% occurring once. Time point denoted: week 47, end of study. Each dose delivered 300 ug of mutant IDH1 20-mer peptide subcutaneously with imiquimod. The chain joins TRBV28 to TRBJ1-5; 11 bases are shared with TRBD1. Sample: PBMCs, taken from a glioma patient whose treatment included an IDH1 peptide vaccine. This clonotype was obtained from a woman between 50 and 59 years old with glioma. The CDR3: CASIVTGQGDQPQHF. CDR3 DNA: TGTGCCAGCATCGTCACGGGACAGGGGGATCAGCCCCAGCATTTT.